The present T cell receptor beta chain was sequenced within a study of blood T cells in healthy people across ages. The CDR3 extends over 16 amino acids. Germline assignment: CDR1 MNHNY and CDR2 SVGAGI (reference sequence). Trimming pared 3 bases from V and 7 bases from J, leaving 21 bases between. A second PCR of 7 to 11 cycles used a sample-barcoded 5' primer and a J-beta primer mix. TCRdb processed the 5' RACE reads anew with MiXCR; each CDR3 protein has one entry. The repertoire holds roughly 1,500,000 distinct CDR3 sequences, with around 42% as singletons. The TCR sequence derives from a woman younger than 35 in good health. The chain joins TRBV6-6 to TRBJ2-5; TRBD2 might be the D (6 bases). Sample: blood. The CDR3 spells CASSYKTGRESRTQYF. The CDR3 nucleotides read TGTGCCAGCAGTTATAAAACGGGACGGGAGAGTAGGACCCAGTACTTC.